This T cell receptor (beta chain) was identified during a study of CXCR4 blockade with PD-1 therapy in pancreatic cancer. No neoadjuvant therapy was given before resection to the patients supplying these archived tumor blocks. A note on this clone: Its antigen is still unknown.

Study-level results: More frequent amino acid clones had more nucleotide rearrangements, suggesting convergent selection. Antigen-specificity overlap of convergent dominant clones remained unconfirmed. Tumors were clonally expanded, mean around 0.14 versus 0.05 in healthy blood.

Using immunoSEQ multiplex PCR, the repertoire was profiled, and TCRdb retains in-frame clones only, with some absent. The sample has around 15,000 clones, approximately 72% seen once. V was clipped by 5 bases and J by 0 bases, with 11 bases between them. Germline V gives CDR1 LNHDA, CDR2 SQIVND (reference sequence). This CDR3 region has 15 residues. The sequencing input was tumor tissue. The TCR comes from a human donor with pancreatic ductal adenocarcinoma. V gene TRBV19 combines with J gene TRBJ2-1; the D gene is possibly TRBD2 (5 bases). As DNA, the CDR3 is TGTGCCAGTAGTTTAGCGCAACCCTCCTACAATGAGCAGTTCTTC. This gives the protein CASSLAQPSYNEQFF.